A selection of T cell receptor beta chains follows, all from one sample in a study of blood T cell repertoires in COVID-19. Profiled with immunoSEQ multiplex PCR; TCRdb holds only in-frame clones, not every one. The table has 130,000 or so clones, more than 80% seen once; the top ten hold 10% to 15%. Sequencing was carried out using peripheral blood. Receptor source: a woman aged 60-75 years with acute or convalescent COVID-19. Each CDR3 is given with its conserved first and last residue. Clone size is given for some rows only: seen once, a few or many times, or a class if the clone is expanded.

CDR3 protein: CASSSGQRNEQFF
V gene: TRBV7-3
clone size: -
J gene: TRBJ2-1

CDR3 protein: CASSSHLDSLTGELFF
V gene: TRBV7-9
clone size: few
J gene: TRBJ2-2

CDR3 protein: CASSLGGTGGEVVYF
V gene: TRBV7-9
clone size: -
J gene: TRBJ2-5

CDR3 protein: CASSQERTAGTYGYTF
V gene: TRBV4-1
clone size: -
J gene: TRBJ1-2

CDR3 protein: CASSPPGGFYGYTF
V gene: TRBV6-6
clone size: -
J gene: TRBJ1-2

CDR3 protein: CSVAWTENQPQHF
V gene: TRBV29-1
clone size: -
J gene: TRBJ1-5

CDR3 protein: CASSYSDVGGPLHF
V gene: TRBV6-5
clone size: -
J gene: TRBJ1-6

CDR3 protein: CASSEKFIQGNQPQHF
V gene: TRBV6-1
clone size: -
J gene: TRBJ1-5

CDR3 protein: CASTTLGIPTGTFESQANYGYTF
V gene: TRBV19
clone size: -
J gene: TRBJ1-2

CDR3 protein: CASRGRKNTEAFF
V gene: TRBV6-5
clone size: -
J gene: TRBJ1-1

CDR3 protein: CASSYRGRQPQHF
V gene: TRBV12-3/TRBV12-4
clone size: -
J gene: TRBJ1-5

CDR3 protein: CASSQPQGPRTTGELFF
V gene: TRBV4-1
clone size: -
J gene: TRBJ2-2

CDR3 protein: CASSPPRKGQGEGYTF
V gene: TRBV18
clone size: -
J gene: TRBJ1-2

CDR3 protein: CASSQVGGVDTQYF
V gene: TRBV3-1/TRBV3-2
clone size: -
J gene: TRBJ2-3

CDR3 protein: CASKVGGSETQYF
V gene: TRBV5-1
clone size: -
J gene: TRBJ2-5

CDR3 protein: CASSVTGLGYGYTF
V gene: TRBV5-6
clone size: -
J gene: TRBJ1-2

CDR3 protein: CASSFTGTRDSPLHF
V gene: TRBV2
clone size: -
J gene: TRBJ1-6

CDR3 protein: CASSYAGTTNGYTF
V gene: TRBV6-5
clone size: -
J gene: TRBJ1-2

CDR3 protein: CASSSSGAQETQYF
V gene: TRBV7-2
clone size: -
J gene: TRBJ2-5

CDR3 protein: CASSFGTAYTEAFF
V gene: TRBV7-8
clone size: -
J gene: TRBJ1-1

CDR3 protein: CASSDTPSAGELFF
V gene: TRBV9
clone size: -
J gene: TRBJ2-2

CDR3 protein: CASSSGSGGTNEQFF
V gene: TRBV6-5
clone size: few
J gene: TRBJ2-1

CDR3 protein: CAITSERGASRGYTF
V gene: TRBV10-3
clone size: -
J gene: TRBJ1-2

CDR3 protein: CASSLGGESYGYTF
V gene: TRBV5-1
clone size: -
J gene: TRBJ1-2

CDR3 protein: CASRRRVNTEAFF
V gene: TRBV12-3/TRBV12-4
clone size: -
J gene: TRBJ1-1

CDR3 protein: CASSPQYFNGYTF
V gene: TRBV3-1/TRBV3-2
clone size: -
J gene: TRBJ1-2

CDR3 protein: CASSQVPGGTEAFF
V gene: TRBV3-1/TRBV3-2
clone size: -
J gene: TRBJ1-1

CDR3 protein: CASKGGGKETQYF
V gene: TRBV12-3/TRBV12-4
clone size: -
J gene: TRBJ2-5

CDR3 protein: CASSLGTSGGLPADTQYF
V gene: TRBV9
clone size: few
J gene: TRBJ2-3

CDR3 protein: CATSDFRPNHLYQPQHF
V gene: TRBV24-1
clone size: -
J gene: TRBJ1-5

CDR3 protein: CASSDSGENSPLHF
V gene: TRBV6-4
clone size: -
J gene: TRBJ1-6

CDR3 protein: CATSDLTSGGIKQFF
V gene: TRBV24-1
clone size: -
J gene: TRBJ2-1

CDR3 protein: CASSQGQGDQPQHF
V gene: TRBV3-1/TRBV3-2
clone size: once
J gene: TRBJ1-5

CDR3 protein: CASSQSGDRAYNEQFF
V gene: TRBV23-1
clone size: -
J gene: TRBJ2-1

CDR3 protein: CASTPDSSYEQYF
V gene: TRBV5-4
clone size: -
J gene: TRBJ2-7

CDR3 protein: CAISSGQTLNQPQHF
V gene: TRBV10-3
clone size: -
J gene: TRBJ1-5

CDR3 protein: CASSQDHSTSGGNEQFF
V gene: TRBV3-1/TRBV3-2
clone size: -
J gene: TRBJ2-1

CDR3 protein: CATKGRRDSNQPQHF
V gene: TRBV19
clone size: few
J gene: TRBJ1-5

CDR3 protein: CASRRTGGSGYTF
V gene: TRBV6-5
clone size: once
J gene: TRBJ1-2

CDR3 protein: CASSLGDSATGELFF
V gene: TRBV5-8
clone size: -
J gene: TRBJ2-2

CDR3 protein: CASSVAGGQPQHF
V gene: TRBV9
clone size: -
J gene: TRBJ1-5